A single sample gave rise to the 15 T cell receptor beta chains below, sequenced in a study of T cell repertoires in cytomegalovirus infection. One entry per CDR3 protein results from TCRdb running MiXCR on the reads. The table shows around 900,000 distinct CDR3 sequences, with around 32% occurring only once. What these receptors recognize is not known. Source: cultured CD8+ T cells from PBMCs, taken from culture after CMV antigen stimulation. The source of these receptors is a human donor in good health (CMV status not recorded). Some clones in this sample may be carry-over from other donors' samples.

This clonotype was counted many times. The chain carries TRBV7-2 and TRBJ2-7, with TRBD1 matching 9 bases. Germline V CDR1 and CDR2: SGHTA, FQGNSA. V trimming: 1 base; J trimming: 7 bases; junction bases outside the gene matches: 5. The CDR3 is 14 residues long. This chain's CDR3 is CASSLGGQGWEQYV. The CDR3 bases are TGTGCCAGCAGCTTAGGGGGACAGGGTTGGGAGCAGTACGTC.

Here the CDR3 DNA reads TGTGCCAGCACCAGTAGGGCGGTTACCTACGAGCAGTACGTC. Translation gives CASTSRAVTYEQYV. The gene calls are TRBV28 and TRBJ2-7; no definite D call. Germline V CDR1 and CDR2: MDHEN, SYDVKM. The CDR3 runs to 14 residues. V was cut by 7 bases and J by 2 bases, with 15 bases left in between.

This clonotype was observed a handful of times. The V and J genes are TRBV5-4 and TRBJ2-7, with a weak D call TRBD1 (6 bases). Germline V lookup: CDR1 SGHNT, CDR2 YYREEE (reference sequence). There are 15 residues in the CDR3. The germline V and J ends were trimmed by 6 bases and 4 bases, with 20 bases remaining between them. The CDR3 nucleotides are TGTGCCAGCACCATAGACCGGGACAACGCTTACGAGCAGTACGTC. Its translation: CASTIDRDNAYEQYV.

This chain uses TRBV15 with TRBJ2-7; D not certain. V was shortened by 6 bases and J by 2 bases, with 11 bases between the two germline ends. Germline assignment: CDR1 LNHNV and CDR2 YYDKDF (reference sequence). There are 13 residues in the CDR3. CDR3 loop: CATSPSRTYEQYF. In nucleotides, the CDR3 is TGTGCCACCAGTCCGTCGAGAACCTACGAGCAGTACTTC.

This clonotype was detected only a few times. The V call is TRBV5-6, the J call TRBJ1-2, with D unclear. The V end was cut by 2 bases, the J end by 3 bases, with 20 bases between. The germline CDR1 and CDR2 sequences are SGHDT and YYEEEE. The CDR3 is made up of 17 amino acids. The CDR3 DNA sequence: TGTGCCAGCAGCTTCGGCCGGCGACGATCAAGGGACTATGGCTACACCTTC. Translation: CASSFGRRRSRDYGYTF.

This clonotype was seen a handful of times. The rearrangement links TRBV10-3 to TRBJ2-5; D call uncertain. The CDR3 runs 14 residues. Per germline, CDR1 ENHRY and CDR2 SYGVKD. V lost 4 bases and J 2 bases, leaving 11 bases between the germline ends. The CDR3 DNA sequence: TGTGCCATCAGTGGAGAGGCCGAGCAAGAGACCCAGTACTTC. This gives the protein CAISGEAEQETQYF.

As to this clonotype: It may be a read error: a sequence one base away is much more abundant. This CDR3 reads CASSYYWGHEQYF. The CDR3 region has the DNA TGTGCCAGCAGTTATTACTGGGGCCACGAGCAGTACTTC. The chain links TRBV12-3 or TRBV12-4 to TRBJ2-7; D might be TRBD1 (5 bases). The CDR3 extends over 13 amino acids. Trimming pared 4 bases from V and 5 bases from J, leaving 12 bases between.

This clonotype came up a few times. This chain links TRBV7-9 with TRBJ2-3; D gene unclear. Trimming took 6 bases from V and 1 from J, leaving 14 bases between them. The CDR3 has 15 amino acids. The V gene's germline CDR1 is SEHNR and CDR2 FQNEAQ (reference sequence). In DNA, the CDR3 is TGTGCCAGCAGTGCCGGGCAAAGCCGCACAGATACGCAGTATTTT. Translation: CASSAGQSRTDTQYF.

V is TRBV10-3 and J is TRBJ2-7; D remains ambiguous. Germline values: CDR1 ENHRY, CDR2 SYGVKD. The CDR3 extends over 14 amino acids. V was trimmed by 6 bases and J by 0 bases, leaving 12 bases between them. The CDR3 spells CAIRRTTSSYEQYV. Here the CDR3 DNA reads TGTGCCATCAGGCGGACGACCAGCTCCTACGAGCAGTACGTC.

About this clonotype itself: Given a much more abundant clone one base away, this may be a read error. The chain is built from TRBV7-2 and TRBJ2-5, with TRBD2 matching 9 bases. The CDR3 is 15 amino acids. Looked up from germline, CDR1 is SGHTA and CDR2 is FQGNSA. V lost 5 bases and J lost 6; bases outside the gene matches: 10. CDR3 bases: TGTACCAGCAGCCTCGCGGGGGGGCCTGGTAAGACCCAGTACTTC. This translates into CTSSLAGGPGKTQYF.

This clonotype was recorded at least ten times. The chain has TRBV7-9 and TRBJ1-1; perhaps TRBD1 as D (5 bases). Germline CDR1 SEHNR, CDR2 FQNEAQ (reference sequence). Trimming left V 1 base short and J 1 base short, with 10 bases between. The CDR3 has 15 amino acids. The CDR3 bases are TGTGCCAGCAGCTTAGTCCGAGGGGCGAACACTGAAGCTTTCTTT. Its translation: CASSLVRGANTEAFF.

This clonotype was counted a few times. The chain has TRBV5-1 and TRBJ2-5; tentative D call: TRBD2 (5 bases). Per germline, CDR1 SGHRS and CDR2 YFSETQ. CDR3 size: 14 residues. V lost 3 bases to trimming and J lost 0 bases, with 9 bases between them. The CDR3 region has the DNA TGCGCCAGCAGCTCGGGGAGATACCAAGAGACCCAGTACTTC. Translating it yields CASSSGRYQETQYF.

This clonotype was counted at least ten times. This chain connects TRBV7-6 to TRBJ2-2, with D uncertain. In germline, CDR1 is SGHVS, CDR2 FNYEAQ. V dropped 5 bases and J dropped 5 bases, with 15 bases sitting between them. The CDR3 loop spans 15 amino acids. DNA for the CDR3: TGTGCCAGCAGCCTACTGTCCCTAGGGACCGGGGAGCTGTTTTTT. Amino acid sequence: CASSLLSLGTGELFF. Combining the CDR3 with reference TRBV7-6 and TRBJ2-2 gives the whole variable domain GAGVSQSPRYKVTKRGQDVALRCDPISGHVSLYWYRQALGQGPEFLTYFNYEAQQDKSGLPNDRFSAERPEGSISTLTIQRTEQRDSAMYRCASSLLSLGTGELFFGEGSRLTVL.

The genes are TRBV10-3 and TRBJ2-7; the D is unclear. Trimming cost V 3 bases and J 3 bases, with 9 bases left between them. Germline loops: CDR1 ENHRY, CDR2 SYGVKD. This CDR3 region has 13 residues. The DNA for the CDR3 is TGTGCCATCAGTGATGGTCCCTACTACGAGCAGTACGTC. It translates to CAISDGPYYEQYV.

The table lists this clonotype with many counts. The V gene is TRBV27, the J gene TRBJ1-2; D is undetermined. The CDR3 totals 13 residues. Germline assignment: CDR1 MNHEY and CDR2 SMNVEV (reference sequence). V lost 6 bases to trimming and J lost 5 bases, with 13 bases between them. CDR3 DNA sequence: TGTGCCAGCAGCTTCTCGGGTGCTTATGGCTACACCTTC. It is translated as CASSFSGAYGYTF.